This TCR beta chain was sequenced during a study of cytomegalovirus exposure and HLA in healthy donors. General observations from the study: Reports described diagnosis of cytomegalovirus status by the classifier as highly specific and sensitive. Rarity characterized most TCR sequences, yet some public TCRs appeared in many donors. Later, an analysis showed that TCR beta chains associated with HLA were more clonally expanded than others that were equally common. Cytomegalovirus-associated TCR beta chains were listed, numbering 164.

Note on this clone: No antigen is known for it.

The CDR3 has 14 amino acids. Germline-derived CDR1 and CDR2 are SGHRS and YFSETQ. V lost 3 bases to trimming and J lost 2 bases, with 11 bases between them. This PCR relied on a set of 60 Vbeta primers and 13 Jbeta primers. The data were produced by immunoSEQ multiplex PCR, yet TCRdb's version contains in-frame clones alone and is incomplete. The top ten clones hold 9% to 10% of a sample with about 120,000 clones, 50% to 65% of them seen once. Material: PBMCs. V and J are TRBV5-1 and TRBJ2-5, with D perhaps TRBD1 (5 bases). The sequence came from a man in his forties or fifties in good health and CMV-seropositive. CDR3 sequence: CASSSQGPQETQYF. DNA of the CDR3: TGCGCCAGCAGCTCGCAGGGTCCGCAAGAGACCCAGTACTTC.